The 28 T cell receptor beta chains in this list originate from one sample, sequenced in a study of CD8 T cells in ankylosing spondylitis. TCRdb re-called the 5' RACE reads with MiXCR, one entry per CDR3 protein. This table holds 350,000 to 450,000 distinct CDR3 sequences, 25% to 30% found once. Study outcomes and limitations: It appeared that ankylosing spondylitis blood was characterized by a TCR beta motif of fewer than ten highly homologous variants.

For these TCRs, the target antigens are not known. The sample consisted of blood, either unsorted or a sorted T cell fraction (not recorded which). The receptors shown here come from a male donor with ankylosing spondylitis.

This chain joins TRBV5-1 and TRBJ2-5; 10 bases map to TRBD2. V shed 8 bases, J shed 1 base, and the junction held 8 bases outside the gene matches. The V gene's germline CDR1 is SGHRS and CDR2 YFSETQ. The CDR3 extends over 15 amino acids. The DNA of the CDR3 is TGCGCCAGTGACCTATCTAGCGGGAGCCAAGAGACCCAGTACTTC. It is translated as CASDLSSGSQETQYF.

This sequence joins TRBV29-1 and TRBJ2-3; D is unresolved. The V gene lost 3 bases and the J gene lost 1 base, with 11 bases spanning the gap. Germline values: CDR1 SQVTM, CDR2 ANQGSEA. The CDR3 is made up of 14 amino acids. The CDR3 DNA sequence: TGCAGCGTTGATTTAGGTACTGGCACAGATACGCAGTATTTT. Translating gives CSVDLGTGTDTQYF.

The CDR3: CASSPRSIAGETQYF. The CDR3 nucleotides are TGTGCCAGCTCACCACGTTCGATAGCGGGAGAGACCCAGTACTTC. The chain recombines TRBV18 with TRBJ2-5; TRBD2 aligns across 7 bases. Germline V CDR1 and CDR2: KGHSH, LQKENI. This CDR3 has 15 residues. V shed 1 base and J 4 bases; nucleotides not matched to a gene: 6.

The J gene is TRBJ2-5, the V gene TRBV11-2, with 8 bases fitting TRBD2. The CDR3 loop spans 14 amino acids. The germline V gene has CDR1 SGHAT and CDR2 FQNNGV. V was pared by 6 bases and J by 5 bases, with 8 bases of the junction left unmatched. CDR3 coding DNA: TGTGCCAGCAGGGTGGACACGGGAGGGGAGACCCAGTACTTC. This translates into CASRVDTGGETQYF.

The CDR3 sequence: CSASGGLAGGLRNEQFF. CDR3 bases: TGCAGTGCTAGTGGGGGACTAGCGGGAGGGTTGAGGAATGAGCAGTTCTTC. The chain uses TRBV20-1 and TRBJ2-1, with 16 nucleotides matching TRBD2. J gave up 7 bases and V 3 bases, and 9 bases lay outside the gene matches. The CDR3 length is 17 residues. Germline CDR1 is DFQATT and CDR2 is SNEGSKA (reference sequence).

The chain joins TRBV20-1 to TRBJ2-3; D call uncertain. The CDR3 length is 10 residues. The V gene's germline CDR1 is DFQATT and CDR2 SNEGSKA (reference sequence). The CDR3 spells CSPWGDTQYF. DNA of the CDR3: TGCAGCCCCTGGGGAGATACGCAGTATTTT.

CDR3 in DNA: TGTGCCAGCAGAGAAGACGCCCTCACTGAAGCTTTCTTT. Protein: CASREDALTEAFF. This chain joins TRBV27 and TRBJ1-1; no definite D call. V gave up 6 bases and J gave up 4 bases, with 12 bases separating them. Germline assignment: CDR1 MNHEY and CDR2 SMNVEV (reference sequence). This CDR3 is built from 13 residues.

This clonotype was detected a few times. The chain is built from TRBV25-1 and TRBJ1-3; D ambiguous. Germline V gene data show CDR1 as MGHDK and CDR2 as SYGVNS. This CDR3 region has 11 residues. Trimming left V 6 bases short and J 7 bases short, with 7 bases between. The CDR3 DNA is TGTGCCAGCAGATTCGGGAACACCATATATTTT. This sequence encodes CASRFGNTIYF.

The rearrangement links TRBV29-1 to TRBJ2-1, with D possibly being TRBD1 (6 bases). Germline V gives CDR1 SQVTM, CDR2 ANQGSEA. The CDR3 covers 12 residues. Trimming cost V 6 bases and J 10 bases, with 16 bases left between them. CDR3 protein: CSVDPQGYEQFF. CDR3 DNA sequence: TGCAGCGTCGACCCACAGGGTTACGAGCAGTTCTTC.

This clonotype was counted a few times. In nucleotides, the CDR3 is TGCAGTGCAACGACGGACCGGGGGACAGATACGCAGTATTTT. It is translated as CSATTDRGTDTQYF. This chain uses TRBV20-1 with TRBJ2-3; perhaps TRBD2 as D (6 bases). Trimming removed 6 bases at V and 3 bases at J, with 16 bases between. The CDR3 totals 14 residues. CDR1 is DFQATT, CDR2 SNEGSKA, per germline (reference sequence).

This chain uses TRBV10-3 with TRBJ2-2, with D tentatively TRBD1 or TRBD2 (5 bases each). The CDR3 contains 14 residues. The V and J ends lost 5 bases and 7 bases respectively, with 14 bases between them. CDR1 is ENHRY, CDR2 SYGVKD, per germline. The CDR3 loop is CAISPGTGIGELFF. The CDR3 coding sequence is TGTGCCATCAGTCCCGGGACGGGGATCGGGGAGCTGTTTTTT.

The rearrangement joins TRBV20-1 to TRBJ1-5; the match to TRBD1 covers 7 bases. The junction had 5 bases not matched to a gene; V was cut back by 0 bases and J by 3 bases. The CDR3 extends over 15 amino acids. CDR1 and CDR2 from the germline V gene are DFQATT and SNEGSKA (reference sequence). CDR3 nucleotides: TGCAGTGCTAGAGATTGGGACAGCTACAATCAGCCCCAGCATTTT. It is translated as CSARDWDSYNQPQHF.

This clonotype has more than one count but fewer than ten. The rearrangement joins TRBV12-3 or TRBV12-4 to TRBJ2-5; 7 bases are shared with TRBD1. V lost 8 bases to trimming and J lost 3 bases; unmatched junction nucleotides: 12. The CDR3 is made up of 15 amino acids. CDR3 coding DNA: TGTGCCAGCGGCCGAGGGGGCTCCCTGGAAGAGACCCAGTACTTC. Encoded protein: CASGRGGSLEETQYF.

This rearrangement joins TRBV24-1 to TRBJ2-1, with 10 bases lining up with TRBD2. The V segment lost 2 bases and the J segment 0 bases; nucleotides outside the gene matches: 9. The CDR3 runs 19 residues. Germline CDR1 reads KGHDR; CDR2 reads SFDVKD. CDR3 DNA: TGTGCCACCAGTGATTGGACTAGCGGCGTGGGGACCTCCTACAATGAGCAGTTCTTC. Amino acid sequence: CATSDWTSGVGTSYNEQFF.

The chain uses TRBV5-5 and TRBJ2-5; D remains unclear. CDR1 and CDR2 from the germline V gene are SGHKS and YYEKEE (reference sequence). V dropped 4 bases and J dropped 2 bases, with 15 bases sitting between them. This CDR3 comprises 15 residues. Written as DNA, the CDR3 is TGTGCCAGCAGCCTATTACAGCTGGAACAAGAGACCCAGTACTTC. Its translation: CASSLLQLEQETQYF. Full variable domain (missing parts from reference TRBV5-5 and TRBJ2-5): DAGVTQSPTHLIKTRGQQVTLRCSPISGHKSVSWYQQVLGQGPQFIFQYYEKEERGRGNFPDRFSARQFPNYSSELNVNALLLGDSALYLCASSLLQLEQETQYFGPGTRLLVL.

This chain uses TRBV7-8 with TRBJ1-6; 12 bases map to TRBD1. The CDR3 has 20 amino acids. Germline V gene data show CDR1 as SGHVS and CDR2 as FQNEAQ. V was pared by 0 bases and J by 7 bases, with 13 bases of the junction left unmatched. The CDR3 loop reads CASSLAWGTGGKRINSPLHF. The CDR3, as DNA: TGTGCCAGCAGCTTAGCGTGGGGGACAGGGGGCAAACGCATCAATTCACCCCTCCACTTT.

This clonotype was observed a few times. V usage is TRBV12-3 or TRBV12-4 and J usage is TRBJ2-3; 7 nucleotides agree with TRBD1. Trimming removed 5 bases from V and 0 bases from J; junction bases left unmatched: 5. The CDR3 has 15 residues. Written as DNA, the CDR3 is TGTGCCAGCAGTATCCCGACAGGGAGCACAGATACGCAGTATTTT. Translation: CASSIPTGSTDTQYF.

This clonotype was counted many times. The genes are TRBV12-3 or TRBV12-4 and TRBJ2-1; D possibly corresponds to TRBD2 (5 bases). This CDR3 contains 13 residues. V was shortened by 6 bases and J by 8 bases, with 14 bases between the two germline ends. CDR3 region: CASSPRVGHEQFF. In DNA, the CDR3 is TGTGCCAGCAGCCCGCGGGTGGGTCATGAGCAGTTCTTC.

The rearrangement joins TRBV20-1 to TRBJ2-7; 11 bases fit TRBD1. The J segment lost 2 bases and the V segment lost 0 bases, leaving 3 bases of the junction unmatched. Germline values: CDR1 DFQATT, CDR2 SNEGSKA (reference sequence). The CDR3 runs to 15 residues. The CDR3 sequence is CSARDWDRGTYEQYF. The DNA of the CDR3 is TGCAGTGCTAGAGATTGGGACAGGGGGACCTACGAGCAGTACTTC.

The V and J genes are TRBV20-1 and TRBJ1-4; D unresolved. The length of the CDR3 is 14 residues. Germline assignment: CDR1 DFQATT and CDR2 SNEGSKA (reference sequence). Trimming took 3 bases from V and 5 from J, leaving 13 bases between them. The CDR3 DNA follows: TGCAGTGCTAGCTCTAGAATGGGAAATGAAAAACTGTTTTTT. It is translated as CSASSRMGNEKLFF.

The V gene is TRBV10-3, the J gene TRBJ1-2, with no clear D. Trimming cost V 0 bases and J 7 bases, with 12 bases left between them. Germline assignment: CDR1 ENHRY and CDR2 SYGVKD. This CDR3 region has 14 residues. The CDR3 DNA sequence: TGTGCCATCAGTGAGTCAGGAGGTGAAACTGGCTACACCTTC. Its protein product is CAISESGGETGYTF.

This rearrangement joins TRBV3-1 to TRBJ2-1; D could derive from TRBD1 or TRBD2 (5 bases each). CDR1 is LGHDT and CDR2 is YNNKEL in the germline V gene (reference sequence). CDR3 length: 16 amino acids. The ends were cut back, 2 bases at V and 4 bases at J, with 15 bases in the middle. CDR3 residues: CASSQRGRTSYNEQFF. The DNA for the CDR3 is TGTGCCAGCAGCCAAAGGGGCCGGACTTCTTACAATGAGCAGTTCTTC.

This clonotype showed up just a few times. The chain uses TRBV20-1 and TRBJ1-4; D not resolved. Between the trimmed V and J ends, which lost 0 bases and 0 bases, there was a span of 8 bases. CDR3 length: 15 amino acids. CDR1 and CDR2 from the germline V gene are DFQATT and SNEGSKA (reference sequence). The CDR3 DNA follows: TGCAGTGCTAGAGATTCGGGGACAACTAATGAAAAACTGTTTTTT. Amino acids: CSARDSGTTNEKLFF.

This clonotype was found a few times. This chain uses TRBV20-1 with TRBJ1-5; 8 bases fit TRBD1. The CDR3 runs 16 residues. V trimming: 6 bases; J trimming: 0 bases; junction bases outside the gene matches: 10. Germline CDR1 DFQATT, CDR2 SNEGSKA (reference sequence). This chain's CDR3 is CSALDRARYSNQPQHF. The CDR3 nucleotides read TGCAGTGCCTTGGACAGGGCCAGATATAGCAATCAGCCCCAGCATTTT.

This chain joins TRBV24-1 and TRBJ2-5; D possibly corresponds to TRBD1 (6 bases). V lost 4 bases, J lost 1 base, and 18 bases lay in between. This CDR3 contains 17 residues. Germline values: CDR1 KGHDR, CDR2 SFDVKD. CDR3 DNA: TGTGCCACCAGTGACTCAAATAAGGACAGCTTCCAAGAGACCCAGTACTTC. Protein sequence: CATSDSNKDSFQETQYF.

This rearrangement joins TRBV20-1 to TRBJ2-5; D may match TRBD1 or TRBD2 (5 bases each). CDR3 length: 12 amino acids. Trimming stripped 3 bases from V and 4 bases from J, with 9 bases between. The germline CDR1 and CDR2 sequences are DFQATT and SNEGSKA (reference sequence). This chain's CDR3 is CSASSGTETQYF. The CDR3 bases are TGCAGTGCTAGTTCAGGGACAGAGACCCAGTACTTC.

This clonotype has a handful of counts. This chain links TRBV20-1 with TRBJ1-2; a possible D gene is TRBD1 (5 bases). V dropped 1 base and J dropped 5 bases, with 17 bases sitting between them. This CDR3 contains 15 residues. The germline CDR1 and CDR2 sequences are DFQATT and SNEGSKA (reference sequence). The CDR3 DNA is TGCAGTGCTAGAGTAGAAGGGACGGGGAGATATGGCTACACCTTC. Protein product: CSARVEGTGRYGYTF.

The rearrangement joins TRBV3-1 to TRBJ1-4, with D uncertain. The CDR3 spans 15 residues. Trimming stripped 3 bases from V and 8 bases from J, with 16 bases between. Germline V CDR1 and CDR2: LGHDT, YNNKEL (reference sequence). In DNA form, the CDR3 reads TGTGCCAGCAGCCAGGAAGTGGGGATAGGGGAAAAACTGTTTTTT. Its translation: CASSQEVGIGEKLFF.